This TCR beta chain was identified in a study of blood T cell repertoires in COVID-19. Original processing notes: Reference gene primer amplification gave estimated nucleated cell counts. The method was immunoSEQ multiplex PCR; TCRdb's version includes in-frame clones alone and lacks a portion of them. The D gene and trimming were derived from the DNA, and the V and J assignments and clone size from that table. This repertoire shows over 200,000 clones, 89% found once; its top ten account for 5.5% to 6.5%. J gave up 7 bases and V 1 base, and 8 bases lay outside the gene matches. The CDR3 length is 15 residues. Germline-derived CDR1 and CDR2 are SGHRS and YFSETQ.

The clonotype was recovered from a man aged 55 to 69 who had recovered from COVID-19. J is TRBJ2-3 and V is TRBV5-1; 8 bases fit TRBD1. Sequenced input: peripheral blood. In nucleotides, the CDR3 is TGCGCCAGCAGCTTGTTCGGACAGGGAGAGAATACGCAGTATTTT. Translation: CASSLFGQGENTQYF.